This T cell receptor (beta chain) was captured in a study of T cell responses to AZD1222 COVID-19 vaccine. Clones were read by immunoSEQ multiplex PCR, and TCRdb kept only the in-frame ones, dropping some. The sample lists 160,000 or so clones; 90% to 95% were seen once. The trim removed 5 bases at V and 5 bases at J, leaving 12 bases unmatched. CDR3 length equals 15 residues. CDR1 and CDR2 (germline): SQVTM, ANQGSEA. The genes are TRBV29-1 and TRBJ2-5; 9 nucleotides line up with TRBD2. The sequences come from peripheral blood, collected on day 0 of MenACWY control vaccination. The sequence derives from an adult in good health. The chain's CDR3 is CSVKRFSSGTETQYF. DNA for the CDR3: TGCAGCGTTAAAAGGTTTTCTAGCGGGACTGAGACCCAGTACTTC. The full variable domain, with the rest looked up from reference TRBV29-1 and TRBJ2-5, is SAVISQKPSRDICQRGTSLTIQCQVDSQVTMMFWYRQQPGQSLTLIATANQGSEATYESGFVIDKFPISRPNLTFSTLTVSNMSPEDSSIYLCSVKRFSSGTETQYFGPGTRLLVL.